Sequencing of this TCR beta chain was carried out in a study of tumor-infiltrating lymphocytes in primary liver carcinoma. The study extracted blood RNA from unsorted whole blood and also extracted germline DNA. CDR1 SGHNT and CDR2 YYREEE come from the germline V gene (reference sequence). The CDR3 totals 15 residues. The V end was cut by 4 bases, the J end by 7 bases, with 18 bases between. Researchers generated TCR beta cDNA from around 510 ng of total RNA, relying on a constant-region primer. Sequencing libraries for TCR beta derived from three nested multiplex PCR rounds that used slightly modified ARM-PCR. The two initial PCR rounds, roughly 10 cycles each, used TRBV1-TRBV30 forward and C-beta reverse primers. TCRdb independently ran MiXCR on the multiplex PCR reads; one entry per CDR3 protein. Of hundreds of thousands of distinct CDR3 sequences in the sample, 65% were seen once.

Specimen: peripheral blood. This chain joins TRBV5-4 and TRBJ2-1, with a weak D call TRBD2 (5 bases). This clonotype was sampled from a man between 35 and 55 years old with primary liver carcinoma and hepatitis B virus infection. This CDR3 reads CASSPKGSRDNEQFF. The CDR3 DNA follows: TGTGCCAGCAGCCCTAAAGGTAGCCGGGATAATGAGCAGTTCTTC.